These T cell receptor beta chains were read from a single sample in a study of blood T cell repertoires in COVID-19. Produced via immunoSEQ multiplex PCR; TCRdb's table is partial and in-frame only. The sample records some 100,000 clones, approximately 86% being singletons. The sequenced sample was peripheral blood. These receptors all come from a man between 45 and 60 years old with COVID-19, enrolled during active disease. Each CDR3 is given with its conserved first and last residue. The D gene is left open where the match is weak. Not every row has a clone size; where given, it reads once, few, many or a size class.

>TRBV7-3|-|-|TRBJ2-7
TGTGCCAGCAGCCCCCACGGGGGACAGACCTACGAGCAGTACTTC
CASSPHGGQTYEQYF
>TRBV3-1/TRBV3-2|TRBD1|-|TRBJ1-1
TGTGCCAGCAGCCAAACCCCCGGGACAGGGAACACTGAAGCTTTCTTT
CASSQTPGTGNTEAFF
>TRBV5-6|-|-|TRBJ1-6
TGTGCCAGCAGCCCAAAAACAGAAAATAATTCACCCCTCCACTTT
CASSPKTENNSPLHF
>TRBV9|-|-|TRBJ2-2
TGTGCCAGCAGCCCCCAGGGGATTAGGAACACCGGGGAGCTGTTTTTT
CASSPQGIRNTGELFF
>TRBV27|TRBD1|-|TRBJ2-1
TGTGCCAGCAGCTACCGGGACAGCGCTGTTGAGCAGTTCTTC
CASSYRDSAVEQFF
>TRBV4-1|-|-|TRBJ2-2
TGCGCCAGCAGCCAAACCGGGATGATCACCGGGGAGCTGTTTTTT
CASSQTGMITGELFF
>TRBV4-1|-|-|TRBJ1-5
TGCGCCAGCAGCCAGACGCGGACACCCGATAGCAATCAGCCCCAGCATTTT
CASSQTRTPDSNQPQHF
>TRBV15|TRBD1|-|TRBJ2-7
TGTGCCACCAGCAGAGTTCTCGGACAGGGCAGCCCCGAGCAGTACTTC
CATSRVLGQGSPEQYF
>TRBV28|TRBD1|-|TRBJ1-1
TGTGCCAGCAGTCCCCGGGACAGGGAGGTGACTGAAGCTTTCTTT
CASSPRDREVTEAFF
>TRBV21-1|-|once|TRBJ2-6
TGTGCCAGCGGCTCTGGGGGGGCTGGGGCCAACGTCCTGACTTTC
CASGSGGAGANVLTF
>TRBV15|-|few|TRBJ1-6
TGTGCCACCAGCAGTCTAGTAGGGGATTCACCCCTCCACTTT
CATSSLVGDSPLHF
>TRBV28|-|once|TRBJ1-1
TGTGCCAGCAGTTTCCCCTCCGGGACTGCGGACACTGAAGCTTTCTTT
CASSFPSGTADTEAFF
>TRBV4-1|TRBD1|-|TRBJ1-5
TGCGCCAGCAGCCAATCCGGGACAGTTTATCAGCCCCAGCATTTT
CASSQSGTVYQPQHF
>TRBV25-1|-|-|TRBJ1-2
TGTGCCAGCAGTGAATATAGCGGTAGAGAAGTCTATGGCTACACCTTC
CASSEYSGREVYGYTF
>TRBV10-2|-|-|TRBJ2-5
TGCGCCAGCAGTGAGTTATTAGGGGGGGGACTACAAGAGACCCAGTACTTC
CASSELLGGGLQETQYF
>TRBV28|-|-|TRBJ1-2
TGTGCCAGCTTTTCAGTTAACTATGGCTACACCTTC
CASFSVNYGYTF